This T cell receptor beta chain was observed in a study of OX40 agonist ivuxolimab in advanced cancers. This CDR3 contains 16 residues. Profiled with immunoSEQ multiplex PCR; TCRdb holds only in-frame clones, not every one. The sample gives 100,000 to 130,000 clones, approximately 90% of which show up once; around 0.7% is in the top ten. The clonotype comes from an adult with an advanced solid tumor such as melanoma, head and neck, liver or kidney cancer. The starting material was CD4+ or CD8+ T cells sorted from blood, obtained in a trial of the OX40 agonist ivuxolimab. The chain carries TRBV21-1 and TRBJ2-3; the table's D call, TRBD1, was not checked against the DNA. TRBV21-1 is given as a pseudogene. The CDR3 region has the DNA TGTGCCAGCAGCAAAGTTGCAGGGCATATCACAGATACGCAGTATTTT. It yields the protein CASSKVAGHITDTQYF.